The 30 T cell receptor beta chains listed next were all sequenced from one sample in a study of blood T cell repertoires in COVID-19. Profiling relied on immunoSEQ multiplex PCR, and the TCRdb table lists in-frame clones only, not all of them. Of about 170,000 clones detected, roughly 82% appear once; the ten largest clones hold roughly 15%. Sequencing used PBMCs or T cells enriched from blood (not recorded which). These receptors were obtained from a man in his fifties or sixties who had recovered from COVID-19.

CDR3 residues: CASSLGGGGAVEQFF. The CDR3 DNA is TGTGCCAGCAGCTTAGGTGGCGGGGGGGCCGTTGAGCAGTTCTTC. This rearrangement joins TRBV11-2 to TRBJ2-1; 9 bases fit TRBD2. The CDR3 consists of 15 residues. V gave up 1 base and J gave up 9 bases; unmatched junction bases: 7. The V gene's germline CDR1 is SGHAT and CDR2 FQNNGV.

The rearrangement uses TRBV5-1 and TRBJ2-5, with 8 bases lining up with TRBD1. Germline assignment: CDR1 SGHRS and CDR2 YFSETQ. V dropped 5 bases and J dropped 5; count of bases not matched to a gene: 8. The CDR3 has 14 amino acids. Here the CDR3 DNA reads TGCGCCAGCAGTCCGACAGGGGCCAGGGAGACCCAGTACTTC. This translates into CASSPTGARETQYF.

The J gene is TRBJ2-7, the V gene TRBV18, with 8 bases matching TRBD1. Germline-derived CDR1 and CDR2 are KGHSH and LQKENI. With 2 bases clipped from V and 0 bases from J, the junction kept 3 bases outside the gene matches. The length of the CDR3 is 15 residues. In DNA, the CDR3 is TGTGCCAGCTCACCAGGACAGGGCAACTCCTACGAGCAGTACTTC. This gives the protein CASSPGQGNSYEQYF.

The chain uses TRBV14 and TRBJ1-2; TRBD1 is a possible D gene (5 bases). The germline CDR1 and CDR2 sequences are SGHDN and FVKESK. Trimming removed 5 bases from V and 1 base from J, with 17 bases in between. The CDR3 is made up of 16 amino acids. CDR3 amino acids: CASSSDSSGGNYGYTF. Here the CDR3 DNA reads TGTGCCAGCAGCTCGGATTCGTCGGGGGGTAACTATGGCTACACCTTC. Full variable domain (outside the CDR3, taken from reference TRBV14 and TRBJ1-2): EAGVTQFPSHSVIEKGQTVTLRCDPISGHDNLYWYRRVMGKEIKFLLHFVKESKQDESGMPNNRFLAERTGGTYSTLKVQPAELEDSGVYFCASSSDSSGGNYGYTFGSGTRLTVV.

This chain joins TRBV4-1 and TRBJ2-1; D possibly corresponds to TRBD1 (6 bases). Looked up from germline, CDR1 is MGHRA and CDR2 is YSYEKL. Trimming shortened V by 2 bases and J by 6 bases, and 11 bases separated the two germline ends. The CDR3 covers 14 residues. CDR3 loop: CASSQQQGRNEQFF. DNA of the CDR3: TGCGCCAGCAGCCAACAACAGGGACGCAATGAGCAGTTCTTC.

The chain joins TRBV5-6 to TRBJ2-5; TRBD2 might be the D (6 bases). The germline CDR1 and CDR2 sequences are SGHDT and YYEEEE. V lost 3 bases, J lost 4 bases, and 10 bases lay in between. The CDR3 has 13 amino acids. CDR3: CASSSERVETQYF. The CDR3 DNA reads as TGTGCCAGCAGCTCGGAGCGGGTAGAGACCCAGTACTTC.

The rearrangement joins TRBV3-1 (or the pseudogene TRBV3-2) to TRBJ2-7; D perhaps matches TRBD1 (5 bases). With 3 bases removed from V and 2 bases from J, the gap between germline ends came to 14 bases. The CDR3 covers 15 residues. CDR1 is LGHDT, CDR2 YNNKEL, per germline (reference sequence). CDR3 loop: CASSHGILGPYEQYF. Here the CDR3 DNA reads TGTGCCAGCAGCCATGGGATTCTGGGGCCCTACGAGCAGTACTTC.

The chain uses TRBV29-1 and TRBJ1-4; 7 bases match TRBD1. This CDR3 has 13 amino acids. The germline CDR1 and CDR2 sequences are SQVTM and ANQGSEA. Unmatched junction bases numbered 5, after V lost 7 bases and J lost 3 bases. The CDR3 DNA reads TGCAGCGGCCGACAGGGATCTAATGAAAAACTGTTTTTT. This translates into CSGRQGSNEKLFF.

The chain uses TRBV4-1 and TRBJ1-5; TRBD1 agrees at 7 bases. The germline gives CDR1 MGHRA, CDR2 YSYEKL. Losses at the gene ends were 5 bases for V and 4 bases for J; bases not matched to a gene: 5. This CDR3 spans 14 amino acids. CDR3 region: CASSYRGMNQPQHF. CDR3 nucleotide sequence: TGCGCCAGCAGCTACAGGGGAATGAATCAGCCCCAGCATTTT.

The sample holds a few counts of this clone. The chain is built from TRBV5-1 and TRBJ1-1, with 7 positions matching TRBD1. The germline CDR1 and CDR2 sequences are SGHRS and YFSETQ. The J segment lost 4 bases and the V segment lost 0 bases, leaving 3 bases of the junction unmatched. This CDR3 is built from 14 residues. CDR3 coding DNA: TGCGCCAGCAGCTTGGAGACAGGGAGCACTGAAGCTTTCTTT. This translates into CASSLETGSTEAFF.

Comments on this clone: Other DNA sequences from this sample encode an identical CDR3 as well. The chain links TRBV18 to TRBJ1-1; 8 bases match TRBD1. This CDR3 region has 14 residues. V lost 3 bases to trimming and J lost 1 base; unmatched junction nucleotides: 1. From germline, CDR1 is KGHSH and CDR2 LQKENI. CDR3 in DNA: TGTGCCAGCTCACCCGGACAGGGGAACACTGAAGCTTTCTTT. This translates into CASSPGQGNTEAFF.

Written as DNA, the CDR3 is TGTGCCAGCAGCCTGGTACTTCGCACAGATACGCAGTATTTT. This gives the protein CASSLVLRTDTQYF. This chain joins TRBV28 and TRBJ2-3; D gene ambiguous. The V gene lost 6 bases and the J gene lost 1 base, with 11 bases spanning the gap. The V gene's germline CDR1 is MDHEN and CDR2 SYDVKM. CDR3 length equals 14 residues.

CDR3: CASSIDSGTANTEAFF. CDR3 DNA sequence: TGTGCCAGTAGTATAGATTCTGGGACAGCGAACACTGAAGCTTTCTTT. This chain connects TRBV19 to TRBJ1-1, with 7 positions matching TRBD1. The V gene's germline CDR1 is LNHDA and CDR2 SQIVND (reference sequence). This CDR3 contains 16 residues. The V and J ends lost 0 bases and 1 base, in that order; junction bases with no gene match: 5.

V and J are TRBV18 and TRBJ1-2, with D unclear. The CDR3 runs 13 residues. Germline lookup yields CDR1 KGHSH and CDR2 LQKENI. Trimming took off 3 bases at V and 4 bases at J, with 9 bases between the two ends. CDR3 loop: CASSPTTAYGYTF. The CDR3 region has the DNA TGTGCCAGCTCACCGACCACAGCCTATGGCTACACCTTC.

V gene TRBV6-1 combines with J gene TRBJ1-2; 9 bases fit TRBD1. The CDR3 consists of 16 residues. The V gene end was trimmed by 3 bases and the J gene end by 3 bases; junction bases not matched to a gene: 8. CDR1 MNHNS and CDR2 SASEGT come from the germline V gene. The CDR3 DNA reads TGTGCCAGCAGTGAGTCTCTGGGACAGGGATACTATGGCTACACCTTC. This gives the protein CASSESLGQGYYGYTF.

This clone was counted a few times. The V and J genes are TRBV30 and TRBJ2-1; 10 nucleotides line up with TRBD1. V shed 3 bases and J 6 bases; nucleotides not matched to a gene: 5. Germline CDR1 reads GTSNPN; CDR2 reads SVGIG (reference sequence). The CDR3 is 14 residues long. CDR3 amino acids: CAWSTGTGVNEQFF. CDR3 coding DNA: TGTGCCTGGAGCACCGGGACAGGGGTCAATGAGCAGTTCTTC.

CDR3 coding DNA: TGCGCCAGCAGCTTGGAGCCGGAGTATGGCTACACCTTC. Translation: CASSLEPEYGYTF. The chain uses TRBV5-1 and TRBJ1-2; the D is unclear. The CDR3 has 13 residues. Germline lookup yields CDR1 SGHRS and CDR2 YFSETQ. The ends were cut back, 0 bases at V and 5 bases at J, with 8 bases in the middle.

The chain uses TRBV2 and TRBJ2-7, with D possibly matching TRBD2 (5 bases). With 1 base removed from V and 4 bases from J, the gap between germline ends came to 8 bases. Germline V gene sequence: CDR1 SNHLY, CDR2 FYNNEI. This CDR3 has 13 amino acids. The CDR3 spells CASSEGLTYEQYF. The CDR3 DNA is TGTGCCAGCAGTGAAGGACTAACTTACGAGCAGTACTTC.

This chain joins TRBV7-9 and TRBJ1-2, with TRBD1 matching 7 bases. Germline V gene sequence: CDR1 SEHNR, CDR2 FQNEAQ (reference sequence). CDR3 length equals 13 residues. After removal of 7 bases from V and 3 bases from J, the junction contained 5 bases not matched to a gene. Written as DNA, the CDR3 is TGTGCCAGCACCCTAGGACAGGACTATGGCTACACCTTC. Translated: CASTLGQDYGYTF.

The chain employs TRBV30 and TRBJ1-2; D unresolved. The CDR3 covers 13 residues. Germline V lookup: CDR1 GTSNPN, CDR2 SVGIG (reference sequence). Trimming removed 0 bases at V and 4 bases at J, with 9 bases between. The CDR3 region is CAWSVRGSYGYTF. CDR3 bases: TGTGCCTGGAGTGTACGGGGAAGCTATGGCTACACCTTC.

V usage is TRBV4-2 and J usage is TRBJ2-3; 11 nucleotides line up with TRBD2. V dropped 6 bases and J dropped 10; count of bases not matched to a gene: 3. This CDR3 spans 12 amino acids. Germline V gene sequence: CDR1 LGHNA, CDR2 YNFKEQ. CDR3 region: CASRLAGAAQYF. The CDR3 DNA is TGTGCCAGCAGACTAGCGGGGGCGGCGCAGTATTTT.

This chain connects TRBV3-1 (or the pseudogene TRBV3-2) to TRBJ2-7; no clear D gene. CDR3 size: 12 residues. Germline V gives CDR1 LGHDT, CDR2 YNNKEL (reference sequence). V dropped 3 bases and J dropped 7 bases, with 10 bases sitting between them. CDR3 amino acids: CASSQNSPEQYF. The CDR3 nucleotides are TGTGCCAGCAGCCAGAACAGTCCTGAGCAGTACTTC.

The chain has TRBV5-1 and TRBJ1-5; the match to TRBD1 covers 7 bases. Trimming cost V 4 bases and J 7 bases; bases outside gene matches: 14. The CDR3 is 16 residues long. Germline V gene sequence: CDR1 SGHRS, CDR2 YFSETQ. CDR3 nucleotide sequence: TGCGCCAGCAGCATAGGGACAGTCGGGGAAGGACAGCCCCAGCATTTT. Its translation: CASSIGTVGEGQPQHF.

V is TRBV7-9 and J is TRBJ2-1; 9 bases fit TRBD2. The CDR3 loop spans 17 amino acids. V shed 5 bases and J 2 bases; nucleotides not matched to a gene: 10. Germline CDR1 reads SEHNR; CDR2 reads FQNEAQ (reference sequence). CDR3 loop: CASSPELAGGPYNEQFF. CDR3 coding DNA: TGTGCCAGCAGCCCCGAGCTGGCGGGGGGGCCCTACAATGAGCAGTTCTTC.

The rearrangement links TRBV7-8 to TRBJ1-6; 10 bases are shared with TRBD1. The CDR3 consists of 15 residues. Germline-derived CDR1 and CDR2 are SGHVS and FQNEAQ. Trimming removed 5 bases from V and 9 bases from J; junction bases left unmatched: 7. CDR3 in DNA: TGTGCCAGCAGCACGGACAGGGGGGATACTTCACCCCTCCACTTT. This sequence encodes CASSTDRGDTSPLHF.

The rearrangement uses TRBV6-2 or TRBV6-3 and TRBJ1-6; D remains unclear. In germline, CDR1 is MNHEY, CDR2 SVGEGT. V lost 0 bases to trimming and J lost 17 bases, with 11 bases between them. The CDR3 has 12 residues. The chain's CDR3 is CASSYSSGPVHF. The CDR3 DNA is TGTGCCAGCAGTTACTCCAGCGGGCCGGTCCACTTT.

This clone occurred a few times. The chain links TRBV7-8 to TRBJ2-3, with D maybe TRBD1 (7 bases). The V end was cut by 1 base, the J end by 1 base, with 18 bases between. The CDR3 is made up of 18 amino acids. CDR1 and CDR2 (germline): SGHVS, FQNEAQ. CDR3: CASSLGIGGGGGTDTQYF. In nucleotides, the CDR3 is TGTGCCAGCAGCTTAGGGATCGGAGGGGGCGGCGGCACAGATACGCAGTATTTT. The complete variable domain, with remaining parts taken from reference TRBV7-8 and TRBJ2-3, reads GAGVSQSPRYKVAKRGQDVALRCDPISGHVSLFWYQQALGQGPEFLTYFQNEAQLDKSGLPSDRFFAERPEGSVSTLKIQRTQQEDSAVYLCASSLGIGGGGGTDTQYFGPGTRLTVL.

As DNA, the CDR3 is TGTGCCAGCAGCTTCGGGACAGGGAGCACTGAAGCTTTCTTT. Translated, it gives CASSFGTGSTEAFF. The chain uses TRBV7-3 and TRBJ1-1; 9 bases fit TRBD1. J lost 4 bases, V lost 3 bases, and 3 bases had no gene match. The germline V gene encodes CDR1 SGHTA and CDR2 FQGTGA. This CDR3 is 14 amino acids long. Full variable domain (outside the CDR3, taken from reference TRBV7-3 and TRBJ1-1): GAGVSQTPSNKVTEKGKYVELRCDPISGHTALYWYRQSLGQGPEFLIYFQGTGAADDSGLPNDRFFAVRPEGSVSTLKIQRTERGDSAVYLCASSFGTGSTEAFFGQGTRLTVV.

The gene calls are TRBV29-1 and TRBJ1-2; 8 positions match TRBD1. In germline, CDR1 is SQVTM, CDR2 ANQGSEA. With V trimmed by 1 base and J by 7 bases, 2 bases remained unmatched. The CDR3 is made up of 12 amino acids. The CDR3 DNA reads as TGCAGCGTTGAAGGGACAGGGTTTGGCTACACCTTC. It codes for CSVEGTGFGYTF.

In its sample, this clone was seen once. V and J are TRBV6-2 or TRBV6-3 and TRBJ2-1; D perhaps matches TRBD1 (6 bases). CDR1 and CDR2 (germline): MNHEY, SVGEGT. The CDR3 consists of 16 residues. Trimming left V 5 bases short and J 5 bases short, with 19 bases between. The CDR3 DNA reads TGTGCCAGCAGTCCCCCAGGGGAGACCTTCAACAATGAGCAGTTCTTC. It is translated as CASSPPGETFNNEQFF.